Presented here are 21 T cell receptor beta chains from one specimen sequenced in a study of T cells in Graves' hyperthyroidism and ophthalmopathy. Amplified regions were TCR beta CDR3 sequences from RNA transcripts. The HTBI set primed first-round TCR CDR3 RT-PCR. Via MiXCR, TCRdb re-called the multiplex PCR reads, giving one row per CDR3 protein. The table lists about 570,000 distinct CDR3 sequences, about 45% of them singletons. Specimen: peripheral blood or thyroid tissue (not recorded which). Receptor source: an adult woman with Graves' disease, either hyperthyroidism or ophthalmopathy (not recorded which).

V gene TRBV20-1 combines with J gene TRBJ2-7; unclear D gene. With 4 bases removed from V and 7 bases from J, the gap between germline ends came to 20 bases. CDR1 and CDR2 (germline): DFQATT, SNEGSKA (reference sequence). The CDR3 extends over 14 amino acids. CDR3 sequence: CSAKGNWQLSEQYF. The CDR3, as DNA: TGCAGTGCTAAAGGGAATTGGCAATTATCGGAGCAGTACTTC.

This chain links TRBV7-9 with TRBJ2-5, with 10 bases aligning to TRBD1. V trimming: 3 bases; J trimming: 2 bases; junction bases outside the gene matches: 9. Germline V lookup: CDR1 SEHNR, CDR2 FQNEAQ (reference sequence). The CDR3 runs to 17 residues. The CDR3 coding sequence is TGTGCCAGCAGCTTCATCCCATGGACAGGGGGACAAGAGACCCAGTACTTC. Translated, it gives CASSFIPWTGGQETQYF.

V is TRBV20-1 and J is TRBJ1-2; TRBD1 aligns across 11 bases. In germline, CDR1 is DFQATT, CDR2 SNEGSKA (reference sequence). The CDR3 sequence is 13 residues long. J gave up 8 bases and V 4 bases, and 6 bases lay outside the gene matches. This CDR3 is CSANGGTGGGYTF. DNA of the CDR3: TGCAGTGCTAATGGCGGGACAGGGGGAGGCTACACCTTC.

This chain links TRBV7-3 with TRBJ1-2, with D possibly TRBD1 on 5 matching bases. Trimming removed 5 bases from V and 10 bases from J, with 17 bases in between. Per germline, CDR1 SGHTA and CDR2 FQGTGA. CDR3 length equals 13 residues. CDR3: CASSPPPGLDYTF. The CDR3 region has the DNA TGTGCCAGCAGCCCACCACCGGGACTTGACTACACCTTC.

In this sample, this clonotype turned up a few times. The V gene is TRBV7-2, the J gene TRBJ1-6; D possibly corresponds to TRBD1 (5 bases). The CDR3 loop spans 15 amino acids. The V end was cut by 7 bases, the J end by 7 bases, with 17 bases between. CDR1 and CDR2 from the germline V gene are SGHTA and FQGNSA. The CDR3 protein is CASTVLGPGNSPLHF. In DNA, the CDR3 is TGTGCCAGCACGGTCCTGGGGCCGGGGAATTCACCCCTCCACTTT.

This clonotype has ten or more counts. The chain carries TRBV7-9 and TRBJ2-7; 7 nucleotides align to TRBD1. This CDR3 spans 15 amino acids. The germline V gene has CDR1 SEHNR and CDR2 FQNEAQ (reference sequence). Unmatched junction bases numbered 12, after V lost 5 bases and J lost 5 bases. The CDR3 region is CASSPRQGVQNEQYF. CDR3 in DNA: TGTGCCAGCAGCCCGAGGCAGGGGGTGCAAAACGAGCAGTACTTC. The full variable domain, its missing parts supplied by reference TRBV7-9 and TRBJ2-7, is DTGVSQNPRHKITKRGQNVTFRCDPISEHNRLYWYRQTLGQGPEFLTYFQNEAQLEKSRLLSDRFSAERPKGSFSTLEIQRTEQGDSAMYLCASSPRQGVQNEQYFGPGTRLTVT.

The chain combines TRBV7-9 with TRBJ1-2; D unresolved. Germline V gene sequence: CDR1 SEHNR, CDR2 FQNEAQ (reference sequence). V was cut by 6 bases and J by 8 bases, with 22 bases left in between. This CDR3 has 15 residues. CDR3 amino acids: CASRRPRGPMRGYTF. The DNA for the CDR3 is TGTGCCAGCAGACGTCCACGAGGCCCGATGAGGGGCTACACCTTC. Using reference TRBV7-9 and TRBJ1-2 for the parts outside the CDR3, the full variable domain is DTGVSQNPRHKITKRGQNVTFRCDPISEHNRLYWYRQTLGQGPEFLTYFQNEAQLEKSRLLSDRFSAERPKGSFSTLEIQRTEQGDSAMYLCASRRPRGPMRGYTFGSGTRLTVV.

This chain connects TRBV14 to TRBJ1-5, with 7 bases lining up with TRBD1. The CDR3 has 15 residues. With 4 bases clipped from V and 6 bases from J, the junction kept 9 bases outside the gene matches. The germline V gene has CDR1 SGHDN and CDR2 FVKESK. The DNA of the CDR3 is TGTGCCAGCAGCCCAGGGGGGCTAGGTACTCAGCCCCAGCATTTT. Encoded protein: CASSPGGLGTQPQHF.

As regards this clonotype: The limits of the CDR3 on the DNA are not certain, so only TCRdb's listed CDR3 is given. This sequence joins TRBV25-1 and TRBJ1-6. Germline CDR1 MGHDK, CDR2 SYGVNS. The CDR3 length is 16 residues, termini included. CDR3 sequence: CACSARSGIENSPLHF.

A word on this clonotype: Sequence at one end of the junction differs from germline and may be a read error. The gene calls are TRBV7-2 and TRBJ2-5; maybe TRBD2 (5 bases). The germline gives CDR1 SGHTA, CDR2 FQGNSA. There are 15 residues in the CDR3. The chain's CDR3 is CAGSSQRAIQETQYF. The CDR3 bases are TGTGCCGGCAGCTCCCAGAGGGCGATCCAAGAGACCCAGTACTTC.

V gene TRBV5-1 combines with J gene TRBJ1-1; TRBD1 might be the D (5 bases). Trimming shortened V by 0 bases and J by 4 bases, and 13 bases separated the two germline ends. This CDR3 contains 15 residues. Germline V gene lookup returns CDR1 SGHRS and CDR2 YFSETQ. For the CDR3, the DNA is TGCGCCAGCAGCTTGGACGGGGGGTCCGGCACTGAAGCTTTCTTT. Protein sequence: CASSLDGGSGTEAFF.

Ten or more counts support this clonotype. One junction end does not reproduce the germline sequence, and a read error may be involved. This sequence joins TRBV7-7 and TRBJ2-5; 7 nucleotides match TRBD2. Germline CDR1 is SSHAT and CDR2 is FNYEAQ (reference sequence). CDR3 size: 16 residues. The CDR3 sequence is CASSFTGLGEGETQYF. As DNA, the CDR3 is TGTGCTAGCAGCTTCACCGGACTAGGGGAGGGAGAGACCCAGTACTTC.

The chain uses TRBV20-1 and TRBJ1-1, with D perhaps matching TRBD1 (6 bases). CDR1 and CDR2 (germline): DFQATT, SNEGSKA (reference sequence). The CDR3 has 13 amino acids. The CDR3 DNA is TGCAGCTTAACGGGGGCGCGGGGGACTGAAGCTTTCTTT. Translated, it gives CSLTGARGTEAFF.

Notes on this clonotype: A much larger clone differs by one base, so this may be a read error. The chain carries TRBV24-1 and TRBJ1-1, with 8 nucleotides matching TRBD1. The V segment lost 3 bases and the J segment 1 base; nucleotides outside the gene matches: 3. The CDR3 runs 15 residues. Per the germline V gene, CDR1 is KGHDR and CDR2 is SFDVKD. The CDR3 here is CATSDKTGENTEAFF. The CDR3 DNA sequence: TGTGCCACCAGTGATAAGACAGGGGAGAACACTGAAGCTTTCTTT.

Regarding this clonotype: As the CDR3 is not closed by the conserved phenylalanine or tryptophan, this likely results from a read error. Because the CDR3's place on the DNA is in doubt, the DNA is left out and the CDR3 is given as listed by TCRdb. The gene calls are TRBV7-9 and TRBJ2-2; the table's D call, TRBD2, has no DNA check behind it. The CDR3 comprises 9 residues, both ends counted. Germline V gene data show CDR1 as SEHNR and CDR2 as FQNEAQ (reference sequence). The CDR3 here is CASIPRWGL.

This clonotype came up many times. V is TRBV7-2 and J is TRBJ2-7, with no clear D. From germline, CDR1 is SGHTA and CDR2 FQGNSA. V was clipped by 1 base and J by 6 bases, with 10 bases between them. The CDR3 is made up of 13 amino acids. The CDR3, as DNA: TGTGCCAGCAGCTTAGAGGCCCCTCTCGAGCAGTACTTC. It encodes CASSLEAPLEQYF.

The V gene is TRBV20-1, the J gene TRBJ1-6; 7 bases align to TRBD1. The CDR3 extends over 13 amino acids. With V trimmed by 6 bases and J by 10 bases, 9 bases remained unmatched. Per the germline V gene, CDR1 is DFQATT and CDR2 is SNEGSKA (reference sequence). The CDR3, as DNA: TGCAGTGCCCATGAGGGGGCAGGCTCACCCCTCCACTTT. This encodes CSAHEGAGSPLHF.

V usage is TRBV5-1 and J usage is TRBJ2-7, with TRBD1 matching 9 bases. This CDR3 is built from 13 residues. Trimming took 6 bases from V and 3 from J; bases not matched to a gene: 4. Germline lookup yields CDR1 SGHRS and CDR2 YFSETQ. In DNA, the CDR3 is TGCGCCAGCAACCGGGACAGGGACTACGAGCAGTACTTC. Translation: CASNRDRDYEQYF.

This clonotype was found a few times. The genes are TRBV6-1 and TRBJ2-7; D may be TRBD2 (6 bases). Germline V gene data show CDR1 as MNHNS and CDR2 as SASEGT. The V and J ends lost 1 base and 2 bases respectively, with 12 bases between them. The CDR3 runs 15 residues. DNA for the CDR3: TGTGCCAGCAGTGAAGAGGCGGGATGGGCCTACGAGCAGTACTTC. This gives the protein CASSEEAGWAYEQYF.

A word on this clonotype: This may be a read error, as it is one base from a much larger clone. The chain carries TRBV7-2 and TRBJ2-5, with D unresolved. From germline, CDR1 is SGHTA and CDR2 FQGNSA. This CDR3 is 15 amino acids long. CDR3 nucleotide sequence: TGTGCCAGCAGCCCTCAAGACCCGTACCAAGGGACCCAGTACTTC. This gives the protein CASSPQDPYQGTQYF.

The chain is built from TRBV9 and TRBJ2-5; 9 nucleotides line up with TRBD1. Germline V CDR1 and CDR2: SGDLS, YYNGEE. The CDR3 is 15 residues long. V was clipped by 3 bases and J by 5 bases; unmatched bases: 8. CDR3 residues: CASSGTGTGLETQYF. In DNA form, the CDR3 reads TGTGCCAGCAGCGGGACCGGGACAGGGTTGGAGACCCAGTACTTC.